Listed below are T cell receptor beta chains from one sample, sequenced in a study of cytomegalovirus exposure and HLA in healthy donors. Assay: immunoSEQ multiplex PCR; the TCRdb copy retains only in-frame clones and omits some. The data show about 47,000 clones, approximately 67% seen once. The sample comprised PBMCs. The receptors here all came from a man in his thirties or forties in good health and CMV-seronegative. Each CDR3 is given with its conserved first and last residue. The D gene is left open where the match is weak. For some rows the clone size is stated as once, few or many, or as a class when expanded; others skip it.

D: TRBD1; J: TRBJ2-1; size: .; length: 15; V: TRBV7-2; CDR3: CASSFGTASYNEQFF; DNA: TGTGCCAGCAGCTTTGGGACAGCCTCCTACAATGAGCAGTTCTTC
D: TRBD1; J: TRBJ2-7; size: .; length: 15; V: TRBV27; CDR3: CASSLGTASSYEQYF; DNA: TGTGCCAGCAGTTTGGGGACAGCGAGCTCCTACGAGCAGTACTTC
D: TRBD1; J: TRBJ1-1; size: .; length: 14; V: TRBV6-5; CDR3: CASQYDRGYTEAFF; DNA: TGTGCCAGCCAATATGACAGGGGGTACACTGAAGCTTTCTTT
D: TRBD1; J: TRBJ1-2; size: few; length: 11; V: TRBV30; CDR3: CAWRDRGGYTF; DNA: TGTGCCTGGAGGGACAGGGGAGGCTACACCTTC
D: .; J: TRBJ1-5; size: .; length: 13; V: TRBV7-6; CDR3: CASSLAYNQPQHF; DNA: TGTGCCAGCAGCTTAGCTTACAATCAGCCCCAGCATTTT
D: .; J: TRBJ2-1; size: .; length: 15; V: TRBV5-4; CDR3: CASSPVALSYNEQFF; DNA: TGCGCCAGCAGTCCCGTAGCGCTCTCCTACAATGAGCAGTTCTTC
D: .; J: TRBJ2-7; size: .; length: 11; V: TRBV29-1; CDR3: CSVEGSSEQYF; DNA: TGCAGCGTTGAAGGGAGTTCCGAGCAGTACTTC
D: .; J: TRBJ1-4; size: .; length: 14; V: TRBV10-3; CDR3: CAIGGGATNEKLFF; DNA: TGTGCCATCGGCGGGGGCGCAACTAATGAAAAACTGTTTTTT
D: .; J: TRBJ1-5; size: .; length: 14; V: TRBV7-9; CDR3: CASSLEASNQPQHF; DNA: TGTGCCAGCAGCTTAGAAGCTAGCAATCAGCCCCAGCATTTT
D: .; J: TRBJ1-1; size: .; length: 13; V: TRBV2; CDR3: CASRKDSQGLAFF; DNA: TGTGCCAGCAGGAAGGACAGCCAAGGTTTGGCTTTCTTT
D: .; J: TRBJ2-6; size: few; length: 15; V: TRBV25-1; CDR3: CASSSDRTGANVLTF; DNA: TGTGCCAGCAGTTCCGACAGGACTGGGGCCAACGTCCTGACTTTC
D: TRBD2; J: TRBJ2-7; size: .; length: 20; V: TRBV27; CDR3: CASSPRGTGLAGGKFVEQYF; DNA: TGTGCCAGCAGTCCGAGGGGGACCGGACTAGCGGGAGGAAAATTCGTCGAGCAGTACTTC
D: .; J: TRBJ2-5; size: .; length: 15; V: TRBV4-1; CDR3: CASSPRRSPRWTQYF; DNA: TGCGCCAGCAGCCCTCGGAGGAGCCCACGCTGGACCCAGTACTTC
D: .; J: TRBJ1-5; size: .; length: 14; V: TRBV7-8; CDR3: CASSFTGRDWPQHF; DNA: TGTGCCAGCAGCTTTACAGGGAGGGATTGGCCCCAGCATTTT
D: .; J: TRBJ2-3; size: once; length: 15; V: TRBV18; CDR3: CASSPPGGGADTQYF; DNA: TGTGCCAGCTCACCACCGGGTGGCGGGGCAGATACGCAGTATTTT
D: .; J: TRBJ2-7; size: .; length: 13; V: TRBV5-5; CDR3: CASSLRTQYEQYF; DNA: TGTGCCAGCAGCTTGCGGACTCAGTACGAGCAGTACTTC
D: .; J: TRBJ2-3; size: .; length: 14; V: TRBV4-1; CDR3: CASSQSLSTDTQYF; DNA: TGCGCCAGCAGTCAAAGCCTTAGCACAGATACGCAGTATTTT
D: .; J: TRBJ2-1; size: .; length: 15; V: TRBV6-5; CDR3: CASRNSVSSYNEQFF; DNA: TGTGCCAGCAGAAATAGCGTAAGCTCCTACAATGAGCAGTTCTTC
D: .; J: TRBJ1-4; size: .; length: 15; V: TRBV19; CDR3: CASSATGGSNEKLFF; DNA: TGTGCCAGTAGTGCTACCGGGGGGTCTAATGAAAAACTGTTTTTT
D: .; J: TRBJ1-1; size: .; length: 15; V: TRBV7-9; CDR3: CASSLAGTKNTEAFF; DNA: TGTGCCAGCAGCTTAGCGGGGACAAAGAACACTGAAGCTTTCTTT
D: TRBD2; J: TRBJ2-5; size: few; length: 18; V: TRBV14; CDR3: CASSQADGASGSLKTQYF; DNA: TGTGCCAGCAGCCAAGCGGATGGAGCTAGCGGGAGTTTGAAGACCCAGTACTTC
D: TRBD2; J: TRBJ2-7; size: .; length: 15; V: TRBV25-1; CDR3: CASSDSGRYPYEQYF; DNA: TGTGCCAGCAGTGATAGCGGGAGGTATCCCTACGAGCAGTACTTC
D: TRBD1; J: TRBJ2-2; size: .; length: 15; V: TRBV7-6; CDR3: CASSKGQHSTGELFF; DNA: TGTGCCAGCAGTAAGGGACAGCATAGCACCGGGGAGCTGTTTTTT
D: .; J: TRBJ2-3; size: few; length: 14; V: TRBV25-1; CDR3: CASAEPLITDTQYF; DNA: TGTGCCAGTGCGGAGCCCCTCATCACAGATACGCAGTATTTT
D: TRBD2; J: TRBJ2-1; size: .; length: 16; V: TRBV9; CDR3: CASSAWGTSGDREQFF; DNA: TGTGCCAGCAGCGCTTGGGGGACTAGTGGAGATCGGGAGCAGTTCTTC
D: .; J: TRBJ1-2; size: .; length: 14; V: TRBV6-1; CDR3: CASSERQDNYGYTF; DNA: TGTGCCAGCAGTGAACGGCAGGATAACTATGGCTACACCTTC
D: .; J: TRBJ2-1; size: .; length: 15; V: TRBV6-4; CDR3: CASSDSGRGYNEQFF; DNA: TGTGCCAGCAGTGACTCGGGGCGGGGATACAATGAGCAGTTCTTC
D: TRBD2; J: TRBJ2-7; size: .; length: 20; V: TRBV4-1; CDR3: CASSQDRLAGGLTWSYEQYF; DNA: TGCGCCAGCAGCCAAGATCGTCTAGCGGGAGGGCTCACTTGGTCCTACGAGCAGTACTTC
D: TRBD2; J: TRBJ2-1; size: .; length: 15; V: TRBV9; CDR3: CASSVEWGAGGEQFF; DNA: TGTGCCAGCAGCGTAGAGTGGGGAGCGGGAGGTGAGCAGTTCTTC
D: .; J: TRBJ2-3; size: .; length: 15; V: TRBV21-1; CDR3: CATQKRGTSTDTQYF; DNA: TGTGCCACCCAAAAGCGGGGCACTAGCACAGATACGCAGTATTTT
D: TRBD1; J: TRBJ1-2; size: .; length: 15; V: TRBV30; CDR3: CAWSFSSGTGYGYTF; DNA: TGTGCCTGGAGTTTCTCATCCGGGACAGGGTATGGCTACACCTTC
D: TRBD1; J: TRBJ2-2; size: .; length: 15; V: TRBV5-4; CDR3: CASTYRGGYTGELFF; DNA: TGTGCCAGCACCTACCGAGGGGGCTACACCGGGGAGCTGTTTTTT
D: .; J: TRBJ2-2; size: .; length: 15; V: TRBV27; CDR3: CASSSVTGRGGELFF; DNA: TGTGCCAGCAGTTCCGTGACGGGTCGGGGCGGGGAGCTGTTTTTT
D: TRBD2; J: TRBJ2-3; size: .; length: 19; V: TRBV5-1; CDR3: CASSSSINGLVKVADTQYF; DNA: TGCGCCAGCAGCTCTTCAATAAATGGACTAGTCAAGGTCGCAGATACGCAGTATTTT
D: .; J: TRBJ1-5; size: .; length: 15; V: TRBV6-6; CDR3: CASSPLTGTNQPQHF; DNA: TGTGCCAGCAGTCCCCTGACAGGAACCAATCAGCCCCAGCATTTT
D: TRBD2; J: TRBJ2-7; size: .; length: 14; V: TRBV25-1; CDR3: CASRTSGTTYEQYF; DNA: TGTGCCAGCCGGACTAGCGGGACGACCTACGAGCAGTACTTC
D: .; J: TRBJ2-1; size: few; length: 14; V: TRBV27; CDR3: CASSLTAGSNEQFF; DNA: TGTGCCAGCAGTTTAACGGCCGGGAGCAATGAGCAGTTCTTC
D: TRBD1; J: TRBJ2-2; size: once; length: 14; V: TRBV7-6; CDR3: CASSAVTGAGELFF; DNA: TGTGCCAGCAGCGCAGTGACAGGGGCCGGGGAGCTGTTTTTT
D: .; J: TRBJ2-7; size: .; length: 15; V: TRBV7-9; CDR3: CASSLVGRLPYEQYF; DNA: TGTGCCAGCAGCTTAGTGGGCAGGTTGCCATACGAGCAGTACTTC
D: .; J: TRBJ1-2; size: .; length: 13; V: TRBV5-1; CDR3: CASSFGANYGYTF; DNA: TGCGCCAGCAGCTTCGGAGCGAACTATGGCTACACCTTC
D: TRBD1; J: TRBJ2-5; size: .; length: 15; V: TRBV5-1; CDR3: CASRLLGQVRETQYF; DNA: TGCGCCAGCAGGCTACTCGGACAGGTCAGAGAGACCCAGTACTTC
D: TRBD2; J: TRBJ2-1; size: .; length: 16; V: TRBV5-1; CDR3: CASSTGTSGRAIEQFF; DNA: TGCGCCAGCAGCACCGGGACTAGCGGGAGGGCCATTGAGCAGTTCTTC
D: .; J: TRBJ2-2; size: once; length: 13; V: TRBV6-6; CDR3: CASSAQGLGELFF; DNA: TGTGCCAGCAGTGCCCAGGGTCTCGGGGAGCTGTTTTTT
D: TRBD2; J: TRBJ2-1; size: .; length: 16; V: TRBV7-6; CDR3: CASSLYSGRAFGEQFF; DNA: TGTGCCAGCAGCCTGTATAGCGGGAGGGCCTTCGGCGAGCAGTTCTTC
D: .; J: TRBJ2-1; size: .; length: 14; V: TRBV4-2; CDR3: CASSQDPPGNEQFF; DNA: TGTGCCAGCAGCCAAGATCCGCCCGGGAATGAGCAGTTCTTC
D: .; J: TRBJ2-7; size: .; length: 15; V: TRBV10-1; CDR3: CASSDIAGVRYEQYF; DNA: TGCGCCAGCAGTGATATCGCAGGCGTTCGCTACGAGCAGTACTTC
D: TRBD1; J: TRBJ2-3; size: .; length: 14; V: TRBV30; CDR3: CATLTGEGTDTQYF; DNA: TGTGCCACCCTAACAGGGGAAGGGACAGATACGCAGTATTTT
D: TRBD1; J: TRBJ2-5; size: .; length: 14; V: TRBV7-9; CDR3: CASSRDRGQETQYF; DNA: TGTGCCAGCTCGAGGGACAGGGGGCAAGAGACCCAGTACTTC
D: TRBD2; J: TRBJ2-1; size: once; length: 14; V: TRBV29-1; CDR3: CSVGGGLDYNEQFF; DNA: TGCAGCGTTGGCGGGGGACTAGACTACAATGAGCAGTTCTTC
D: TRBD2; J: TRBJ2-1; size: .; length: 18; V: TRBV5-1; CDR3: CASSLEGRGRIGYNEQFF; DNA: TGCGCCAGCAGCTTGGAGGGCCGCGGGAGGATCGGCTACAATGAGCAGTTCTTC
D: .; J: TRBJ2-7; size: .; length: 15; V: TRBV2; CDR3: CASSNQGAAPYEQYF; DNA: TGTGCCAGCAGCAACCAAGGGGCAGCCCCCTACGAGCAGTACTTC
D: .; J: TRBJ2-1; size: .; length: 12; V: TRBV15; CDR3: CATSTSYNEQFF; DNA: TGTGCCACCAGCACGTCGTACAATGAGCAGTTCTTC
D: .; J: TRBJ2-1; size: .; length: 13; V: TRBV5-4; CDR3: CASSVRSRDEQFF; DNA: TGTGCCAGCAGCGTTCGATCGCGGGATGAGCAGTTCTTC
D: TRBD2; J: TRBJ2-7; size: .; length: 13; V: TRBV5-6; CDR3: CASSPPGGYEQYF; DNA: TGTGCCAGCAGCCCCCCGGGAGGGTACGAGCAGTACTTC
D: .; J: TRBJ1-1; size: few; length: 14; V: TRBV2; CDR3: CASSLEMGNTEAFF; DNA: TGTGCCAGCAGCCTGGAGATGGGGAACACTGAAGCTTTCTTT
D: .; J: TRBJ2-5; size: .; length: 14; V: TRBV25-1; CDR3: CASTGLPYQETQYF; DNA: TGTGCCAGCACCGGACTTCCGTACCAAGAGACCCAGTACTTC
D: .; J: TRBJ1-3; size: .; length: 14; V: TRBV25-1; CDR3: CASSDRVAGNTIYF; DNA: TGTGCCAGCAGTGATAGAGTGGCTGGAAACACCATATATTTT
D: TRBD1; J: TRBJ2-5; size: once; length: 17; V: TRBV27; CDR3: CASSFLPGNRGRETQYF; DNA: TGTGCCAGCAGTTTTTTACCTGGGAACAGGGGGCGAGAGACCCAGTACTTC